A selection of T cell receptor beta chains follows, all from one sample in a study of neurological immune-mediated disorders. A single record per CDR3 protein comes from TCRdb applying MiXCR to the 5' RACE reads. The sample yields more than 50,000 distinct CDR3 sequences, 10% to 12% seen once. The sequenced sample consisted of PBMCs. These receptors all come from a man between 60 and 75 years old in good health. The CDR3 runs from the conserved cysteine through the conserved F or W. A D gene is named only where the DNA matches it firmly. Clone size appears in some rows only: once, few, many, or a class for an expanded clone.

>many|NA|TRBJ2-7|TRBV9
CASSPTRSTGKGYEQYF
TGTGCCAGCAGCCCCACGAGGTCCACAGGGAAAGGGTACGAGCAGTACTTC
>many|TRBD1|TRBJ2-7|TRBV20-1
CSARETGHPEQYF
TGCAGTGCTAGAGAGACAGGGCATCCCGAGCAGTACTTC
>many|NA|TRBJ1-2|TRBV7-2
CASSLSARGGDYGYTF
TGTGCCAGCAGCTTAAGCGCCCGGGGGGGCGACTATGGCTACACCTTC
>many|NA|TRBJ1-5|TRBV6-2/TRBV6-3
CASSTSNQPQHF
TGTGCCAGCAGTACTTCCAATCAGCCCCAGCATTTT
>many|TRBD1|TRBJ2-5|TRBV4-1
CASSLLGPGQGLRSQETQYF
TGCGCCAGCAGCCTTCTTGGTCCGGGACAGGGCCTCCGGTCCCAAGAGACCCAGTACTTC
>many|NA|TRBJ1-1|TRBV15
CATSRDFSTGTEAFF
TGTGCCACCAGCAGAGATTTCTCCACGGGCACTGAAGCTTTCTTT
>many|NA|TRBJ2-7|TRBV9
CASSGTPHYEQYF
TGTGCCAGCAGTGGGACGCCACACTACGAGCAGTACTTC
>many|NA|TRBJ1-3|TRBV7-2
CASSLGRQASGNTIYF
TGTGCCAGCAGCTTAGGTCGACAGGCCTCTGGAAACACCATATATTTT
>many|NA|TRBJ2-3|TRBV5-1
CASSLAPGTSTDTQYF
TGCGCCAGCAGCCTGGCCCCAGGGACCAGCACAGATACGCAGTATTTT
>many|TRBD1|TRBJ1-5|TRBV7-2
CASSLGTGGFNQPQHF
TGTGCCAGCAGCTTGGGGACAGGGGGCTTTAATCAGCCCCAGCATTTT
>many|NA|TRBJ2-5|TRBV7-2
CASSFRQGRGTQYF
TGTGCCAGCAGCTTCAGGCAGGGGAGGGGGACCCAGTACTTC
>many|NA|TRBJ1-2|TRBV20-1
CSAGGKGQNYGYTF
TGCAGTGCTGGGGGCAAAGGACAGAACTATGGCTACACCTTC
>many|TRBD2|TRBJ2-7|TRBV7-2
CASSQARGGGEQYF
TGTGCCAGCAGCCAGGCGCGGGGGGGCGGTGAGCAGTACTTC
>many|TRBD1|TRBJ1-2|TRBV5-1
CASTPRWDSTNYGYTF
TGCGCCAGCACCCCCCGTTGGGACAGCACTAACTATGGCTACACCTTC
>many|NA|TRBJ2-7|TRBV5-6
CASSIKLSGQYEQYF
TGTGCCAGCAGCATAAAACTAAGTGGGCAGTACGAGCAGTACTTC
>many|NA|TRBJ1-4|TRBV5-5
CASSVGGATNEKLFF
TGTGCCAGCAGCGTTGGGGGCGCAACTAATGAAAAACTGTTTTTT
>many|TRBD1|TRBJ1-4|TRBV27
CASSLSTGFGEKLFF
TGTGCCAGCAGTTTATCGACAGGGTTTGGAGAAAAACTGTTTTTT
>NA|TRBD2|TRBJ2-1|TRBV7-8
CASSLVGGGAHNEQFF
TGTGCCAGCAGCTTAGTTGGCGGGGGGGCCCACAATGAGCAGTTCTTC
>NA|NA|TRBJ2-7|TRBV28
CASSLGTRDEQYF
TGTGCCAGCAGTTTGGGGACCCGGGACGAGCAGTACTTC
>many|TRBD1|TRBJ1-1|TRBV5-1
CASRAGTGGGTEAFF
TGCGCCAGCAGGGCCGGGACAGGGGGCGGAACTGAAGCTTTCTTT
>NA|NA|TRBJ2-5|TRBV29-1
CSVERDLQETQYF
TGCAGCGTTGAACGGGACTTACAAGAGACCCAGTACTTC
>many|NA|TRBJ2-2|TRBV3-1
CASSRTPNTGELFF
TGTGCCAGCAGCCGGACTCCGAACACCGGGGAGCTGTTTTTT
>many|NA|TRBJ2-1|TRBV2
CASSEGQRADNEQFF
TGTGCCAGCAGTGAAGGTCAGAGAGCGGACAATGAGCAGTTCTTC
>many|TRBD1|TRBJ1-5|TRBV5-6
CASSSGQGKPQHF
TGTGCCAGCAGCTCCGGACAGGGGAAACCCCAGCATTTT
>NA|NA|TRBJ2-7|TRBV20-1
CSASHSAPHEQYF
TGCAGTGCTAGCCACAGTGCCCCACACGAGCAGTACTTC
>many|NA|TRBJ2-3|TRBV24-1
CATSPGRGPTDTQYF
TGTGCCACCAGCCCCGGGCGGGGCCCCACAGATACGCAGTATTTT
>NA|NA|TRBJ1-1|TRBV9
CSSSVVQFTEAFF
TGTTCCAGTAGCGTAGTACAGTTCACTGAAGCTTTCTTT
>many|NA|TRBJ1-1|TRBV12-5
CASGLVPDSTEAFF
TGTGCTAGTGGTTTGGTACCGGACAGCACTGAAGCTTTCTTT
>NA|NA|TRBJ2-5|TRBV11-2
CASSLESQETQYF
TGTGCCAGCAGCTTAGAATCCCAAGAGACCCAGTACTTC
>many|NA|TRBJ2-4|TRBV7-8
CASSSNLAGAKNIQYF
TGTGCCAGCAGCTCCAACTTAGCCGGGGCCAAAAACATTCAGTACTTC
>many|NA|TRBJ1-2|TRBV7-2
CASSPSGSYGYTF
TGTGCCAGCAGTCCATCGGGGTCCTATGGCTACACCTTC
>few|TRBD1|TRBJ1-2|TRBV5-4
CASSWDRRDYGYTF
TGTGCCAGCAGCTGGGACAGGCGAGACTATGGCTACACCTTC
>NA|NA|TRBJ2-7|TRBV28
CASVEFPYEQYF
TGTGCCAGCGTGGAATTCCCCTACGAGCAGTACTTC
>many|NA|TRBJ2-4|TRBV9
CASNPDGVGNIQYF
TGTGCCAGCAACCCCGATGGGGTCGGAAACATTCAGTACTTC
>many|NA|TRBJ2-3|TRBV12-3/TRBV12-4
CASSLVDTQYF
TGTGCCAGCAGTTTGGTAGATACGCAGTATTTT
>many|NA|TRBJ1-5|TRBV7-2
CASSPWLAGNQPQHF
TGTGCCAGCAGCCCGTGGTTGGCGGGCAATCAGCCCCAGCATTTT
>few|NA|TRBJ2-1|TRBV12-5
CASGWSLNEQFF
TGTGCTAGTGGTTGGAGCCTCAATGAGCAGTTCTTC
>many|NA|TRBJ2-1|TRBV6-5
CASSYSSRGPYNEQFF
TGTGCCAGCAGTTACTCGAGCCGGGGGCCTTACAATGAGCAGTTCTTC
>medium-sized|TRBD1|TRBJ2-7|TRBV5-6
CASSRRDRGSYEQYF
TGTGCCAGCAGCCGTCGGGACAGGGGCTCCTACGAGCAGTACTTC
>many|TRBD2|TRBJ2-3|TRBV20-1
CSASALAGGGEDTQYF
TGCAGTGCTAGCGCTCTAGCGGGGGGCGGCGAAGATACGCAGTATTTT
>many|NA|TRBJ1-5|TRBV7-9
CASSLDISNQPQHF
TGTGCCAGCAGCTTAGACATTAGCAATCAGCCCCAGCATTTT
>few|TRBD1|TRBJ2-1|TRBV5-1
CASSSGQGKDNEQFF
TGCGCCAGCAGCTCGGGACAGGGGAAGGACAATGAGCAGTTCTTC
>many|NA|TRBJ2-7|TRBV4-3
CASSQDRQSYEQYF
TGCGCCAGCAGCCAAGATCGTCAGTCCTACGAGCAGTACTTC
>many|TRBD1|TRBJ1-3|TRBV7-2
CASSLGDRVGSGNTIYF
TGTGCCAGCAGCTTAGGGGACAGGGTAGGCTCTGGAAACACCATATATTTT
>many|NA|TRBJ2-5|TRBV7-9
CASSLGRPQETQYF
TGTGCCAGCAGCTTAGGCAGGCCCCAAGAGACCCAGTACTTC
>many|NA|TRBJ1-5|TRBV16
CASSQYQAGYQPQHF
TGTGCCAGCAGCCAATATCAGGCAGGGTATCAGCCCCAGCATTTT
>many|NA|TRBJ2-1|TRBV30
CAWTSELSYNEQFF
TGTGCCTGGACCTCGGAGTTATCCTACAATGAGCAGTTCTTC
>many|NA|TRBJ2-5|TRBV15
CATSEVFGETQYF
TGTGCCACCAGCGAAGTCTTTGGGGAGACCCAGTACTTC
>many|NA|TRBJ1-3|TRBV7-2
CASSPWTGGNTIYF
TGTGCCAGCAGCCCTTGGACGGGAGGAAACACCATATATTTT
>many|NA|TRBJ1-3|TRBV20-1
CSALEIPNTIYF
TGCAGTGCTTTAGAAATCCCGAACACCATATATTTT
>many|TRBD1|TRBJ1-4|TRBV15
CATSRVPPGTGKLFF
TGTGCCACCAGCAGAGTCCCCCCCGGGACAGGGAAACTGTTTTTT
>NA|NA|TRBJ2-1|TRBV5-1
CASSTVPAGTADYGQFF
TGCGCCAGCAGTACCGTCCCCGCGGGAACAGCAGACTATGGGCAGTTCTTC
>NA|NA|TRBJ1-1|TRBV6-2/TRBV6-3
CASRPQVAEMATEAFF
TGTGCCAGTAGACCCCAGGTGGCCGAGATGGCGACTGAAGCTTTCTTT
>many|NA|TRBJ2-5|TRBV10-3
CAISDNLERETQYF
TGTGCCATCAGTGATAACCTTGAGAGAGAGACCCAGTACTTC
>NA|TRBD1|TRBJ1-2|TRBV7-2
CVSSAWDRLDGYTF
TGTGTCAGCAGCGCTTGGGACAGATTGGATGGCTACACCTTC
>NA|TRBD1|TRBJ2-1|TRBV28
CASSLTGAYNEQFF
TGTGCCAGCAGTTTGACAGGGGCCTACAATGAGCAGTTCTTC
>many|NA|TRBJ1-2|TRBV20-1
CSARDIQERLGGYTF
TGCAGTGCTAGAGATATACAGGAGAGGTTGGGGGGCTACACCTTC
>many|NA|TRBJ2-7|TRBV20-1
CSARRRESSYEQYF
TGCAGTGCTAGGAGGAGGGAATCCTCCTACGAGCAGTACTTC
>many|TRBD1|TRBJ2-5|TRBV5-1
CASSFRTGVETQYF
TGCGCCAGCAGTTTCAGGACAGGGGTAGAGACCCAGTACTTC
>many|NA|TRBJ2-1|TRBV20-1
CSARPTGTYYNEQFF
TGCAGTGCTAGACCGACAGGGACTTACTACAATGAGCAGTTCTTC